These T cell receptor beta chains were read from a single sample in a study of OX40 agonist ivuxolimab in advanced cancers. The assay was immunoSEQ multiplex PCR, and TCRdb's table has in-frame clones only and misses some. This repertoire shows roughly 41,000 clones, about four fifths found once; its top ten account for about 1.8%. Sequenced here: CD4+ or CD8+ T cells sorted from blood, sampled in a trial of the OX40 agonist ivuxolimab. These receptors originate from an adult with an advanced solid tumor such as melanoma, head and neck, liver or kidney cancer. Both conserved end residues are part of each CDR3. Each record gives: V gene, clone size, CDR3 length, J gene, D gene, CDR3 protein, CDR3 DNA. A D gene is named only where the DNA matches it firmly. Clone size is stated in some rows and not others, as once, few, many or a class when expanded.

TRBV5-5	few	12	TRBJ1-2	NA	CASSPPGPGYTF	TGTGCCAGCAGCCCGCCAGGGCCTGGCTACACCTTC
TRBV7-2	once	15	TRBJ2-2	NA	CASSSRQLNTGELFF	TGTGCCAGCAGCTCACGACAGCTGAACACCGGGGAGCTGTTTTTT
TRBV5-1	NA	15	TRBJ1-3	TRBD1	CASSPRGLSGNTIYF	TGCGCCAGCAGCCCGAGGGGGCTATCTGGAAACACCATATATTTT
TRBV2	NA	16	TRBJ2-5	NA	CASSPHGLEGVGTQYF	TGTGCCAGCAGCCCCCATGGACTAGAGGGGGTGGGGACCCAGTACTTC
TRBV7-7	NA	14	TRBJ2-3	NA	CASSLADISDTQYF	TGTGCTAGCAGCTTAGCTGACATCTCAGATACGCAGTATTTT
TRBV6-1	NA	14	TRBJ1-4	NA	CASSPGTNGEKLFF	TGTGCCAGCAGTCCCGGGACAAATGGAGAAAAACTGTTTTTT
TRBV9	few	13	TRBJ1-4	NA	CASSTIEHEKLFF	TGTGCCAGCAGCACCATTGAACACGAAAAACTGTTTTTT
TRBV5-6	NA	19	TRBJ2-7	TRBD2	CASSLPIRLAGAYSYEQYF	TGTGCCAGCAGCCTGCCAATCAGGCTAGCGGGGGCCTACTCCTACGAGCAGTACTTC
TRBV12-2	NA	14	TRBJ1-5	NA	CASRSCGGNQPQHF	TGTGCAAGTCGCTCCTGTGGGGGCAATCAGCCCCAGCATTTT
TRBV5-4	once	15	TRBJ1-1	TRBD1	CASSPPTGEGTEAFF	TGTGCCAGCAGCCCCCCCACAGGGGAGGGCACTGAAGCTTTCTTT
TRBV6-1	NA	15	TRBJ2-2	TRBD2	CASGTGGMNTGELFF	TGTGCCAGCGGAACGGGGGGGATGAACACCGGGGAGCTGTTTTTT
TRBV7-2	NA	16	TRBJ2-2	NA	CASSLDRTANTGELFF	TGTGCCAGCAGCTTAGATAGGACAGCGAACACCGGGGAGCTGTTTTTT
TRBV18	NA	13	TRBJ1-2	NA	CASSPLGTFSYTF	TGTGCCAGCTCACCATTGGGGACATTCAGCTACACCTTC
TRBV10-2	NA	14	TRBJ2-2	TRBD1	CASRAGTVTGELFF	TGCGCCAGCAGGGCCGGGACAGTAACCGGGGAGCTGTTTTTT
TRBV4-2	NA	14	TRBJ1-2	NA	CASSQDLTDYGYTF	TGTGCCAGCAGCCAAGATCTTACAGACTATGGCTACACCTTC
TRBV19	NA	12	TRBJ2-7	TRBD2	CASGAGGYEQYF	TGTGCCAGTGGTGCGGGAGGATACGAGCAGTACTTC
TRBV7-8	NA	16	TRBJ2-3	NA	CASSLAIAPSTDTQYF	TGTGCCAGCAGCTTAGCCATAGCACCTAGCACAGATACGCAGTATTTT
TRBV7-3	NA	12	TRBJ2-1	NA	CASSLIGGEQFF	TGTGCCAGCAGCTTAATAGGAGGTGAGCAGTTCTTC
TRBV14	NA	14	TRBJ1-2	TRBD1	CASSQAWTGYGYTF	TGTGCCAGCAGCCAAGCCTGGACAGGATATGGCTACACCTTC
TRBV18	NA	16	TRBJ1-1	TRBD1	CASSPLETGKFTEAFF	TGTGCCAGCTCACCACTTGAGACAGGGAAGTTCACTGAAGCTTTCTTT
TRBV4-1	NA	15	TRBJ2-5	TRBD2	CASSRLAAFQETQYF	TGCGCCAGCAGTCGCCTAGCGGCTTTCCAAGAGACCCAGTACTTC
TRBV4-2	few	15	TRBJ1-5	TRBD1	CASSQGTGSNQPQHF	TGTGCCAGCAGCCAAGGGACAGGGAGCAATCAGCCCCAGCATTTT
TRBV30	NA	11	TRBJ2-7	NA	CAWSVAAEQYF	TGTGCCTGGAGTGTAGCTGCCGAGCAGTACTTC
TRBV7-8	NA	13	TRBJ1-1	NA	CASSLDGPSEAFF	TGTGCCAGCAGCTTAGACGGCCCCAGTGAAGCTTTCTTT
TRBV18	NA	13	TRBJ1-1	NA	CASSLRRDLEAFF	TGTGCCAGCTCACTACGCCGGGACTTAGAAGCTTTCTTT
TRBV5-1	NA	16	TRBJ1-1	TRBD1	CASSLASNRGRDEAFF	TGCGCCAGCAGCTTGGCCTCGAACAGGGGGCGGGATGAAGCTTTCTTT
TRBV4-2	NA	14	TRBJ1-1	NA	CASSPSGRNTEAFF	TGTGCCAGCAGCCCATCGGGACGGAACACTGAAGCTTTCTTT
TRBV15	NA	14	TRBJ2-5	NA	CATSGRGGTETQYF	TGTGCCACCAGCGGTCGGGGCGGGACGGAGACCCAGTACTTC
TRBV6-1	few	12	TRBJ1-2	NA	CASSEGGVGYTF	TGTGCCAGCAGTGAAGGGGGGGTTGGCTACACCTTC
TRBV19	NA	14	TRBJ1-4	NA	CASSIGGRGEKLFF	TGTGCCAGTAGTATAGGGGGACGCGGTGAAAAACTGTTTTTT
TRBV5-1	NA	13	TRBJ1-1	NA	CASSFRETDRAFF	TGCGCCAGCAGCTTCCGTGAGACAGATCGGGCTTTCTTT
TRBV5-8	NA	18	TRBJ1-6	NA	CASSGWDGGLIYNSPLHF	TGTGCCAGCAGCGGCTGGGACGGAGGCCTCATCTATAATTCACCCCTCCACTTT
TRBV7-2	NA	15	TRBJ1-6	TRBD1	CASSLRQGSNSPLHF	TGTGCCAGCAGCTTAAGACAGGGAAGTAATTCACCCCTCCACTTT
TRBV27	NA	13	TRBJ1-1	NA	CASSPRSNTEAFF	TGTGCCAGCAGTCCACGTTCGAACACTGAAGCTTTCTTT
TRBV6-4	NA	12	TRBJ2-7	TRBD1	CASRDRAYEQYF	TGTGCCAGCCGGGACAGGGCCTACGAGCAGTACTTC
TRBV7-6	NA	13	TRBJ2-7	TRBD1	CASSRRTGDEQYF	TGTGCCAGCAGCCGTCGGACAGGGGACGAGCAGTACTTC
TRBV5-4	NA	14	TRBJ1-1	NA	CASSLPGDLSEAFF	TGTGCCAGCAGCTTACCGGGGGACCTATCTGAAGCTTTCTTT
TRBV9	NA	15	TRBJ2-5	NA	CASSVLGGYQETQYF	TGTGCCAGCAGCGTACTAGGGGGGTACCAAGAGACCCAGTACTTC
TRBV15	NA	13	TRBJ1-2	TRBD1	CATSYRGIEGYTF	TGTGCCACCAGCTACAGGGGAATAGAGGGCTACACCTTC
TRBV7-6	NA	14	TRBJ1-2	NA	CASSRGAQGYGYTF	TGTGCCAGCAGCCGGGGGGCGCAGGGCTATGGCTACACCTTC
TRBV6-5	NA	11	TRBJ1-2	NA	CASSYAGDITF	TGTGCCAGCAGTTACGCAGGGGATATCACCTTC
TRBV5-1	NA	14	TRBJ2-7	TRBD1	CASSLDRGGYEQYF	TGCGCCAGCAGCTTGGACAGGGGTGGCTACGAGCAGTACTTC
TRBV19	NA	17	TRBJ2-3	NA	CASSPQPAGGTTDTQYF	TGTGCCAGTAGTCCCCAACCGGCCGGGGGAACTACAGATACGCAGTATTTT
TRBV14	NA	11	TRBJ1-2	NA	CASSAQGGYTF	TGTGCCAGCAGCGCACAGGGTGGCTACACCTTC
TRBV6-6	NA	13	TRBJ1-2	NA	CAIYTGDYYGYTF	TGTGCCATCTACACGGGCGATTACTATGGCTACACCTTC
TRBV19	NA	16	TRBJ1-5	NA	CASSIDLLGVGQPQHF	TGTGCCAGTAGTATAGATCTACTGGGTGTGGGTCAGCCCCAGCATTTT
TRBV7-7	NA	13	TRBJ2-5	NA	CASSLETIETQYF	TGTGCTAGCAGCTTAGAAACTATAGAGACCCAGTACTTC
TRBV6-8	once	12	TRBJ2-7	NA	CASSYLGGAQYF	TGTGCCAGCAGTTACCTCGGCGGCGCGCAGTACTTC
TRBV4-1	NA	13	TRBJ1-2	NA	CASSQETQYGYTF	TGCGCCAGCAGCCAAGAAACGCAGTATGGCTACACCTTC
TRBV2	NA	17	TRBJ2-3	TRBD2	CASSGTSGGLSTDTQYF	TGTGCCAGCAGCGGGACTAGCGGGGGGCTGAGCACAGATACGCAGTATTTT
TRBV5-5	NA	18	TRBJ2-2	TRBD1	CASSLRTGPRGIPGELFF	TGTGCCAGCAGCTTGCGGACAGGGCCGAGGGGTATTCCCGGGGAGCTGTTTTTT
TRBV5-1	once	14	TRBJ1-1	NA	CASSLDSSNTEAFF	TGCGCCAGCAGCTTGGACAGCTCGAACACTGAAGCTTTCTTT
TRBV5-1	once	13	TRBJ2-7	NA	CASTPGRSYEQYF	TGCGCCAGCACACCGGGACGCTCCTACGAGCAGTACTTC
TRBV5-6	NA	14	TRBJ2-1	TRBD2	CASSPRTRVDEQFF	TGTGCCAGCAGCCCCCGGACTAGGGTGGATGAGCAGTTCTTC
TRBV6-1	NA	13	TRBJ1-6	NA	CASSGAGNSPLHF	TGTGCCAGCAGTGGGGCGGGTAATTCACCCCTCCACTTT
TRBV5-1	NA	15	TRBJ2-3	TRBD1	CASSQGQVLTDTQYF	TGCGCCAGCAGCCAGGGACAGGTTCTCACAGATACGCAGTATTTT
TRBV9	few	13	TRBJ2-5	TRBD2	CASSGGGRETQYF	TGTGCCAGCAGCGGCGGGGGGCGTGAGACCCAGTACTTC